This entry describes one T cell receptor (beta chain). This CDR3 comprises 14 residues. V trimming: 4 bases; J trimming: 9 bases; junction bases outside the gene matches: 5. CDR1 SGHDN and CDR2 FVKESK come from the germline V gene. The entry originates in a study of blood T cell repertoires in COVID-19. At the level of the study: Nucleic acid was either cDNA or gDNA, and it came from T cells, B-cell-depleted T cells, or PBMCs.

In the source study's methods: Amplification of reference gene primers was used by the study to estimate nucleated cell counts. Profiled with immunoSEQ multiplex PCR; TCRdb holds only in-frame clones, not every one. The DNA gave D and trimming, while V, J and clone size come from that table. This sample yields under 200,000 clones, of which under 90% are seen a single time; more than 3% belongs to the top ten. In terms of age and location, participants ranged from roughly 18 to 95 years and lived in about two dozen US areas. Symptom resolution, clearance, or two negative PCRs marked the recovered donors of Cohort 3.

This receptor was obtained from a woman between 55 and 75 years old who had recovered from COVID-19. The V call is TRBV14, the J call TRBJ1-3, with 11 bases fitting TRBD1. What was sequenced was PBMCs or T cells enriched from blood (not recorded which). CDR3 coding DNA: TGTGCCAGCAGCCGGACAGGGGGCTTTCGCACCATATATTTT. It codes for CASSRTGGFRTIYF.